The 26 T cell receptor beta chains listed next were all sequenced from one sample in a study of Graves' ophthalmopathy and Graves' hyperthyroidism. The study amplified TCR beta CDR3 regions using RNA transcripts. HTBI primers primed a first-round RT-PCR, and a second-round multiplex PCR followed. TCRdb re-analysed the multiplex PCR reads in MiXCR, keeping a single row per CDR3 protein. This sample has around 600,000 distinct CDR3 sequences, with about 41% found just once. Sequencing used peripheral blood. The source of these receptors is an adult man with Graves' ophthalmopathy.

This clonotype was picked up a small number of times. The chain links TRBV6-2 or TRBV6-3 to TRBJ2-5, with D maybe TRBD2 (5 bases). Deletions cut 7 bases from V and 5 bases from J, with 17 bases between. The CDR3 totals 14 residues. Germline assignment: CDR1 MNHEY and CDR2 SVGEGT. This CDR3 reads CASTLSEGWETQYF. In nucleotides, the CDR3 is TGTGCCAGCACCCTAAGTGAGGGTTGGGAGACCCAGTACTTC.

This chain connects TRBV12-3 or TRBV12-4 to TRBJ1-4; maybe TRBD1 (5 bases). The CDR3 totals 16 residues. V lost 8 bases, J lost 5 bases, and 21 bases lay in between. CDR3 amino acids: CASSPGRRERNEKLFF. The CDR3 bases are TGTGCCAGCTCACCGGGGCGGCGTGAGAGGAATGAAAAACTGTTTTTT.

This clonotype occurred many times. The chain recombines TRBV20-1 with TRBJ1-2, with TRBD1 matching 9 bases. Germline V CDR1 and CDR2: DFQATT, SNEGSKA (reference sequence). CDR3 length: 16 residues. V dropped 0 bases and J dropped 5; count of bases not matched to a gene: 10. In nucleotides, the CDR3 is TGCAGTGCTAGAGACCGGGACAGGGAATCGGGTTATGGCTACACCTTC. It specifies CSARDRDRESGYGYTF.

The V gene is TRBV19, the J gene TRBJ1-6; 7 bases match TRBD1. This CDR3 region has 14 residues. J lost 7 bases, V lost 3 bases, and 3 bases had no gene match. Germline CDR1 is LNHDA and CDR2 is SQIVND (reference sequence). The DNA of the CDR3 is TGTGCCAGTAGTATGGGACAGCTCAATTCACCCCTCCACTTT. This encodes CASSMGQLNSPLHF.

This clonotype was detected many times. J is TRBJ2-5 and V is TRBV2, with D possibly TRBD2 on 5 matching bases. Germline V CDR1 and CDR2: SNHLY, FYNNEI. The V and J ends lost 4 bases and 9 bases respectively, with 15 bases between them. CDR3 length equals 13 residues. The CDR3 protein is CASSGVPVAPQYF. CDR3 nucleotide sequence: TGTGCCAGCAGTGGGGTTCCCGTAGCGCCCCAGTACTTC.

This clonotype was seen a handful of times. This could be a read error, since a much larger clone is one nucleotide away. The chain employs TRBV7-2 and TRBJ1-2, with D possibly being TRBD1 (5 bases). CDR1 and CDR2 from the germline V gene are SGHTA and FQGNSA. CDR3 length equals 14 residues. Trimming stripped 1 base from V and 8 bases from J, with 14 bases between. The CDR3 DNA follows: TGTGCCAGCAGCTTAGGTGGGCGGGGGTCCGGCTACACCTTC. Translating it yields CASSLGGRGSGYTF.

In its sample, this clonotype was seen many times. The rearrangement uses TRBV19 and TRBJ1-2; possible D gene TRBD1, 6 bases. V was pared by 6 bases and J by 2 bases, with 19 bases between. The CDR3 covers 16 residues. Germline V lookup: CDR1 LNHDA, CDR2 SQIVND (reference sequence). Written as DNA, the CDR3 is TGTGCCAGTAGCTATCCGACGTGGAGGGGGAACTATGGCTACACCTTC. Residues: CASSYPTWRGNYGYTF.

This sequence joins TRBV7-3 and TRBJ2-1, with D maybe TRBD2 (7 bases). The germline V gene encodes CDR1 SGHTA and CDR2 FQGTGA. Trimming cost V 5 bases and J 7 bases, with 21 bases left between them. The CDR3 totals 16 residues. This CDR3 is CASSPEGGGAGNEQFF. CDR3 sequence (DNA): TGTGCCAGCAGCCCAGAAGGCGGGGGCGCGGGTAATGAGCAGTTCTTC.

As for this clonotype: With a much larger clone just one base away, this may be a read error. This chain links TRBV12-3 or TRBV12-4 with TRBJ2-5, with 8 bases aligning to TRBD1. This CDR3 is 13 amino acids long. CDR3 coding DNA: TGTGCCTGCAGTCCACAGGGGGTGAGGACCCAGTACTTC. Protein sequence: CACSPQGVRTQYF.

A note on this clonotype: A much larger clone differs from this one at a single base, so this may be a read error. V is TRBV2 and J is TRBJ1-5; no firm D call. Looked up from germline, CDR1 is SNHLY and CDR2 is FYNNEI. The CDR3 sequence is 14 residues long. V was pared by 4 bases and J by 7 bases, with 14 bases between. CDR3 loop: CASSALVGIQPQHF. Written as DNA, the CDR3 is TGTGCCAGCAGTGCCCTCGTCGGGATACAGCCCCAGCATTTT.

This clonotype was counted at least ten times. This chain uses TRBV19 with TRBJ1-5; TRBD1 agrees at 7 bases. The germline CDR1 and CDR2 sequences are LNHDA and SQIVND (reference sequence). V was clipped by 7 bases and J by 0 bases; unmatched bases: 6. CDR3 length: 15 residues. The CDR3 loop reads CASKNRGYSNQPQHF. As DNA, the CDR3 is TGTGCCAGTAAAAACAGGGGATATAGCAATCAGCCCCAGCATTTT.

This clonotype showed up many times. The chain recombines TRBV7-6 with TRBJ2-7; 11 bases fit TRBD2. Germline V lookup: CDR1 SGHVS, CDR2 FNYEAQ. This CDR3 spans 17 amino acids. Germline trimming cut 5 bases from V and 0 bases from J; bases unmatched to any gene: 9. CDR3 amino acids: CASSLWTSGSSSYEQYF. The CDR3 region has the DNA TGTGCCAGCAGCCTGTGGACTAGCGGGTCGAGCTCCTACGAGCAGTACTTC.

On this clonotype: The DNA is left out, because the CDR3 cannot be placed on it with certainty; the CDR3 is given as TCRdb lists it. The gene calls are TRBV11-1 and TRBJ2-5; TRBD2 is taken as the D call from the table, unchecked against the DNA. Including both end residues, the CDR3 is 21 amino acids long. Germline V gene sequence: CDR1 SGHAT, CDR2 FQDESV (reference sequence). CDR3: CASSFYICSAPSGREQETQYF.

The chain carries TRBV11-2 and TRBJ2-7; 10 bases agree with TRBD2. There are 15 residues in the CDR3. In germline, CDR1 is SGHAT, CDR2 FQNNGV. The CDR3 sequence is CVAILQAGGPYEQYF. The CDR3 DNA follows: TGTGTCGCGATACTCCAAGCGGGAGGGCCTTACGAGCAGTACTTC.

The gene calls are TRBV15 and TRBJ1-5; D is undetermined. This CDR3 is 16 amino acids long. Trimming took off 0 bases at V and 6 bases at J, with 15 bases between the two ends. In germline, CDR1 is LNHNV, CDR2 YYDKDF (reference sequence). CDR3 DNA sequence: TGTGCCACCAGCAGAGATCCCACAGACGCCGGTCAGCCCCAGCATTTT. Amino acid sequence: CATSRDPTDAGQPQHF.

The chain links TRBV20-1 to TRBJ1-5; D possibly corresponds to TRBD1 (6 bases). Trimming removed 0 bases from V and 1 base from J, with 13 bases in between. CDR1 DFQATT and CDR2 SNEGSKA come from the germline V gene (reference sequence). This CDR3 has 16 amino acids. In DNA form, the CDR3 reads TGCAGTGCTAGAGAACAGGGCGGAATCAGCAATCAGCCCCAGCATTTT. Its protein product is CSAREQGGISNQPQHF.

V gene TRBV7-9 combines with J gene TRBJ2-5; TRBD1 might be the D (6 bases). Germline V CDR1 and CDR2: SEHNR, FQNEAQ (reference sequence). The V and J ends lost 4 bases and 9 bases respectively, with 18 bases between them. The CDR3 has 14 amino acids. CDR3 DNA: TGTGCCAGCAGCTCCCAGGGGATAGGTCAGCCCCAGTACTTC. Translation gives CASSSQGIGQPQYF.

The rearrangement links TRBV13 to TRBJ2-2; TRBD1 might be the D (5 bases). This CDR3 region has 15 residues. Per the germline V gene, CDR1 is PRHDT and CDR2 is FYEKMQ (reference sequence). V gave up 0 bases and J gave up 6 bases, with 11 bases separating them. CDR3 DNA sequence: TGTGCCAGCAGCTTAGGGGCCAGGGTGGCCGGGGAGCTGTTTTTT. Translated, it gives CASSLGARVAGELFF.

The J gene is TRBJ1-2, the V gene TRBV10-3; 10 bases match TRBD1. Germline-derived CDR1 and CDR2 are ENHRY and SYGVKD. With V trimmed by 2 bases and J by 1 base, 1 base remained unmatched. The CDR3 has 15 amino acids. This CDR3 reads CAISEGQGVNYGYTF. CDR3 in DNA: TGTGCCATCAGTGAGGGACAGGGGGTTAACTATGGCTACACCTTC.

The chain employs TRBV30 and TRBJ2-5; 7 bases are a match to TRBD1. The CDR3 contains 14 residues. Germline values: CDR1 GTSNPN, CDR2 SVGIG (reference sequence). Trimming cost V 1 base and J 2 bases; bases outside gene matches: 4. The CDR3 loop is CAWSDPRGQETQYF. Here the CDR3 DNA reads TGTGCCTGGAGTGACCCCAGGGGGCAAGAGACCCAGTACTTC.

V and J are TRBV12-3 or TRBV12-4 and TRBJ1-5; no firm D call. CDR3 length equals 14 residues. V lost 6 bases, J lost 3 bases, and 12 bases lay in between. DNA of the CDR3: TGTGCCAGCAGCCCCAGTCTGTACAATCAGCCCCAGCATTTT. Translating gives CASSPSLYNQPQHF.

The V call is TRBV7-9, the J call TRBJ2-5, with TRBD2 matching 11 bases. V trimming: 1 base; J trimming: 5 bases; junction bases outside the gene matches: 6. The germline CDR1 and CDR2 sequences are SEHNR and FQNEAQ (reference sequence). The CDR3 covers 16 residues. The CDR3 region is CASSLELAGAGETQYF. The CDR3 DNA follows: TGTGCCAGCAGCTTAGAACTAGCGGGAGCGGGGGAGACCCAGTACTTC.

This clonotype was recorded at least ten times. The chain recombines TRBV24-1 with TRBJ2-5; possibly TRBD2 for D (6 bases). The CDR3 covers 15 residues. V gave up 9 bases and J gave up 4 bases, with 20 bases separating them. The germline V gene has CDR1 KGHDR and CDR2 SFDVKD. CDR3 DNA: TGTGCCACCCGAAAGATGCGGGGTGGAGGAGAGACCCAGTACTTC. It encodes CATRKMRGGGETQYF.

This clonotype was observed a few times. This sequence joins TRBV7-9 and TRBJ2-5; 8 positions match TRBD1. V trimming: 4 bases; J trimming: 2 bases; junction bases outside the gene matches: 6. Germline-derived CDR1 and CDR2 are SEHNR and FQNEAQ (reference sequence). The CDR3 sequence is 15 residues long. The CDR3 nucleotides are TGTGCCAGCAGCTCCCGACAGGGGCAACAAGAGACCCAGTACTTC. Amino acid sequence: CASSSRQGQQETQYF.

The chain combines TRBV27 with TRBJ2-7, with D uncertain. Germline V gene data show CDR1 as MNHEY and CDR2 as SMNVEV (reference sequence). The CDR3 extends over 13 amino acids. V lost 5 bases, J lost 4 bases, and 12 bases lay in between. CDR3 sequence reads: CASSASVGYEQYF. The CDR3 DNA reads TGTGCCAGCAGTGCGTCGGTAGGGTACGAGCAGTACTTC.

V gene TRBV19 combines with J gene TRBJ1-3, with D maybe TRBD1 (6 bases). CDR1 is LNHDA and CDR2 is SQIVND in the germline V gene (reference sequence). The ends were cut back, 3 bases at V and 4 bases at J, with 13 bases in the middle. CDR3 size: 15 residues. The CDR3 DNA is TGTGCCAGTAGTATCACAGGGACTAACGGAAACACCATATATTTT. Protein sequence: CASSITGTNGNTIYF.